This entry describes one T cell receptor (beta chain). As yet, its antigen is unknown. This record comes from a study of T cell responses to AZD1222 COVID-19 vaccine. Study-wide points: Possibly, clonal diversity was underestimated; donors were largely white British and included more females. Spike as a whole was targeted by vaccine-associated CD4 TCRs, dominant at 160-218 and 743-854.

Assay used: immunoSEQ multiplex PCR; TCRdb lists only in-frame clones, some missing. The sample shows some 200,000 clones, around 94% of them seen only once. The CDR3 is made up of 13 amino acids. Trimming at V came to 6 bases and at J to 8 bases, leaving 7 bases not matched to a gene. The genes are TRBV12-3 or TRBV12-4 and TRBJ2-1; 7 bases are shared with TRBD2. The material was peripheral blood, obtained 28 days after the second dose of the MenACWY control vaccine. This receptor was taken from an adult who received the MenACWY meningococcal vaccine as a control. The CDR3 DNA reads TGTGCCAGCAGCGCCGGACTAGTCGATGAGCAGTTCTTC. It codes for CASSAGLVDEQFF.